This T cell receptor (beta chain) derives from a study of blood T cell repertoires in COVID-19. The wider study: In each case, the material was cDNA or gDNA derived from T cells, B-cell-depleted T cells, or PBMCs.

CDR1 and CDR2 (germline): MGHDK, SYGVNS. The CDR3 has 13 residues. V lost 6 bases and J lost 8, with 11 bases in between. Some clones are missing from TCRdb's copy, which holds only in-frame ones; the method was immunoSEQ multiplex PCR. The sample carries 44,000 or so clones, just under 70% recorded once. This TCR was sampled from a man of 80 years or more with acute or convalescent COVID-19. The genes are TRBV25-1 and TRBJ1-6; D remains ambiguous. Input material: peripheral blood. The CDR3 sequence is CASSVSGDSPLHF. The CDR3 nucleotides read TGTGCCAGCAGCGTCTCGGGAGATTCACCCCTCCACTTT.